What follows are 7 T cell receptor beta chains derived from one specimen sequenced in a study of blood T cell repertoires in COVID-19. Some clones are missing from TCRdb's copy, which holds only in-frame ones; the method was immunoSEQ multiplex PCR. The sample records roughly 460,000 clones, about 90% being singletons. Sequencing was done on a sample of peripheral blood. These TCRs come from a man younger than 30 with COVID-19, enrolled during active disease.

This clone was recorded a few times. The V and J genes are TRBV30 and TRBJ1-6; unclear D gene. Trimming took 0 bases from V and 7 from J, leaving 10 bases between them. CDR3 length: 14 residues. Germline CDR1 GTSNPN, CDR2 SVGIG (reference sequence). The CDR3 nucleotides are TGTGCCTGGAGTGTATGGACGGGGAATTCACCCCTCCACTTT. It is translated as CAWSVWTGNSPLHF. Together with reference TRBV30 and TRBJ1-6, the CDR3 gives the full variable domain: SQTIHQWPATLVQPVGSPLSLECTVEGTSNPNLYWYRQAAGRGLQLLFYSVGIGQISSEVPQNLSASRPQDRQFILSSKKLLLSDSGFYLCAWSVWTGNSPLHFGNGTRLTVT.

This chain links TRBV24-1 with TRBJ1-1; a possible D gene is TRBD1 (6 bases). V lost 7 bases and J lost 2, with 10 bases in between. This CDR3 has 13 residues. CDR1 is KGHDR, CDR2 SFDVKD, per germline. The DNA for the CDR3 is TGTGCCACCAGCCGGACAGATAACACTGAAGCTTTCTTT. This codes for CATSRTDNTEAFF.

The chain uses TRBV9 and TRBJ2-7; 7 bases align to TRBD2. The CDR3 is made up of 14 amino acids. Germline trimming cut 4 bases from V and 3 bases from J; bases unmatched to any gene: 7. Germline CDR1 SGDLS, CDR2 YYNGEE. The CDR3 sequence: CASSTSGANYEQYF. The DNA of the CDR3 is TGTGCCAGCAGCACAAGCGGGGCAAACTACGAGCAGTACTTC.

This chain uses TRBV12-5 with TRBJ2-3; a possible D gene is TRBD2 (6 bases). This CDR3 is 14 amino acids long. V was clipped by 1 base and J by 3 bases, with 8 bases between them. The germline V gene encodes CDR1 LGHNT and CDR2 FRNRAP. CDR3 nucleotide sequence: TGTGCTAGTGGTTTGGCTGGGGGGACAGATACGCAGTATTTT. Protein product: CASGLAGGTDTQYF.

This sequence joins TRBV5-4 and TRBJ2-3, with 8 nucleotides matching TRBD2. Germline V gene lookup returns CDR1 SGHNT and CDR2 YYREEE (reference sequence). The CDR3 length is 17 residues. V trimming: 4 bases; J trimming: 4 bases; junction bases outside the gene matches: 14. CDR3 amino acids: CASSANGGATWADTQYF. The CDR3 DNA is TGTGCCAGCAGCGCAAACGGGGGGGCCACGTGGGCAGATACGCAGTATTTT. The whole variable domain, filled in from reference TRBV5-4 and TRBJ2-3, reads ETGVTQSPTHLIKTRGQQVTLRCSSQSGHNTVSWYQQALGQGPQFIFQYYREEENGRGNFPPRFSGLQFPNYSSELNVNALELDDSALYLCASSANGGATWADTQYFGPGTRLTVL.

This rearrangement joins TRBV9 to TRBJ2-4, with TRBD2 matching over 7 bases. The junction had 10 bases not matched to a gene; V was cut back by 3 bases and J by 7 bases. CDR3 length equals 15 residues. The germline CDR1 and CDR2 sequences are SGDLS and YYNGEE. The CDR3 region has the DNA TGTGCCAGCAGCGACTTAGCGGGCTGGGGGAACATTCAGTACTTC. This encodes CASSDLAGWGNIQYF.

The chain has TRBV5-1 and TRBJ2-3; TRBD2 matches at 13 bases. Germline CDR1 and CDR2: SGHRS and YFSETQ. This CDR3 has 16 residues. After removal of 3 bases from V and 7 bases from J, the junction contained 8 bases not matched to a gene. CDR3 in amino acids: CASSWGTSGESYTQYF. For the CDR3, the DNA is TGCGCCAGCAGCTGGGGGACTAGCGGGGAGTCTTATACGCAGTATTTT.